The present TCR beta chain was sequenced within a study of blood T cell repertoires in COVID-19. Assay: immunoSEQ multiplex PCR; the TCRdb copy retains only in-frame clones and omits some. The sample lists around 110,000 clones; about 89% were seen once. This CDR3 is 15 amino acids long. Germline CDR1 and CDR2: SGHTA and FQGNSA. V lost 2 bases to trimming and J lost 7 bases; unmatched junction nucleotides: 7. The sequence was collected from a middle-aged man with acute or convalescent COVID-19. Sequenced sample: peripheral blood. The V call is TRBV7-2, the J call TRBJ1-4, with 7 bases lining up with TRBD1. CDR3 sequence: CASSLTGVSGEKLFF. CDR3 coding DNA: TGTGCCAGCAGCTTAACAGGGGTTAGTGGTGAAAAACTGTTTTTT. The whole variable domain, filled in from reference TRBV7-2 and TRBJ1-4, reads GAGVSQSPSNKVTEKGKDVELRCDPISGHTALYWYRQSLGQGLEFLIYFQGNSAPDKSGLPSDRFSAERTGGSVSTLTIQRTQQEDSAVYLCASSLTGVSGEKLFFGSGTQLSVL.